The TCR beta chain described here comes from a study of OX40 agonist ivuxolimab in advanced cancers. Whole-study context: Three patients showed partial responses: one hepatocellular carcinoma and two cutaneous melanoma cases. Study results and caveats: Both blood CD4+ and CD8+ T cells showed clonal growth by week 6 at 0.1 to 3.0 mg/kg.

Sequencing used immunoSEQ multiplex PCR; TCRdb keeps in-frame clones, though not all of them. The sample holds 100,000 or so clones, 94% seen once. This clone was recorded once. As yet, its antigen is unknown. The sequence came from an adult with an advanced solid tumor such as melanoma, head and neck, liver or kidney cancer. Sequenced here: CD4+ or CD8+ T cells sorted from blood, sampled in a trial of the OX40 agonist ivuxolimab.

CDR3 region: CASNTRQGITAEQYF. The CDR3 coding sequence is TGTGCCAGCAATACAAGACAGGGGATTACCGCCGAGCAGTACTTC. The V and J genes are TRBV6-5 and TRBJ2-7; the match to TRBD1 covers 8 bases. The CDR3 runs 15 residues. The V and J ends lost 7 bases and 6 bases, in that order; junction bases with no gene match: 14. Germline lookup yields CDR1 MNHEY and CDR2 SVGAGI.